This T cell receptor (beta chain) was sequenced during a study of siplizumab effects on memory and regulatory T cells (dated by TCRdb to between 2017 and 2020). Background for the entire study: The effect of the anti-CD2 antibody siplizumab on alloreactive T-cell subsets was examined in allogeneic mixed lymphocyte reactions constructed from human PBMCs.

Library preparation used the immunoSEQ multiplex PCR assay. Approximately 10^5 TCR templates per sample were assayed by the deep sequencing platform. Genomic DNA extracted from sorted T cells was used for TCRbeta CDR3 sequencing. Concerning the study's data processing: The R programming language was used for the clonal analysis of the TCRbeta CDR3 data. Alloreactive CD4+ and CD8+ clones were defined by comparing unstimulated samples with post-reaction CFSE-low samples. Regulatory or non-regulatory origin of alloreactive CD4+ clones was assigned by matching sequences to the sorted unstimulated Treg and non-Treg repertoires. TCRdb's version of the immuneACCESS table is confined to in-frame rearrangements and falls short of the full clone set. An unresolved V gene accounts for under half of the shortfall where checked; the remainder is of unknown origin. V and J calls plus clone size are reproduced from that table; the DNA served to infer D and trimming. The sample profile shows about 50,000 clones; roughly 90% of them were found once. Around 0.3% of the sample is in the top ten clones.

Results the study describes overall, beyond this receptor: Siplizumab significantly reduced the cumulative frequency of alloreactive sequences traceable to unstimulated CD4+ memory T cells. The suppressive function of proliferating Tregs from siplizumab cultures was not functionally confirmed. Because sequences at frequencies below about 10^-5 were poorly captured, only a minor fraction of alloreactive clones could be mapped back to unstimulated subsets. About 80-96% of proliferating CD4+ or CD8+ clones could not be given a naive or memory phenotype. Unstimulated naive T cells appeared to be more diverse than memory T cells, and naive cells seemed to make a substantial contribution to the alloresponse. Among mappable alloreactive CD4+ clones, the Treg-derived fraction averaged approximately 69% with siplizumab versus 25% to 30% in control reactions.

Deletion took 3 bases off V and 4 bases off J, with a span of 10 bases between the germline ends. Counted from cysteine to phenylalanine, this CDR3 has 14 amino acids. Solely the CDR3 DNA is kept, with 42 bases framed from the first base. The germline V gene sets CDR1 to MNHNS and CDR2 to SASEGT. Unstimulated CD4+ memory cells were also sequenced in three donor pairs, together with CD4+ naive, CD8+ TEMRA, CD8+ naive and CD8+ effector memory subsets. Sorted unstimulated T cells and proliferating T cells recovered from mixed lymphocyte reactions underwent TCRbeta CDR3 sequencing. Fresh whole blood from 9 to 11 HLA-typed healthy donors was used to isolate PBMCs. Concerning this clone itself: The clone's antigen remains unknown. No much larger clone exists at a distance of one base, and base qualities are not known.

This TCR derives from a human donor in good health. Recombination joined TRBV6-1 with TRBJ1-5; confidence is insufficient to name the D gene. Sequencing was performed on naive CD8+ T cells sorted from blood. This specimen's cell subset or site label, per the study, means: unstimulated naive T cells. CDR3 region: CASSEASANQPQHF. The DNA sequence reads TGTGCCAGCAGTGAGGCGTCAGCTAATCAGCCCCAGCATTTT.